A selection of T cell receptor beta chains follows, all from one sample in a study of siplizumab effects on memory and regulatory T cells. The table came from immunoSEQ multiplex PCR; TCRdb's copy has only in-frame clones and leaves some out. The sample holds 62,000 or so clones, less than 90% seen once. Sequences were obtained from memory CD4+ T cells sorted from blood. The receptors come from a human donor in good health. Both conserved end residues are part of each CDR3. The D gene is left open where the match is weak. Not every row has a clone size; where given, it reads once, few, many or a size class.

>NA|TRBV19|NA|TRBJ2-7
TGTGCCAGTAGTATAGGGGCGATCGGGGAGCAGTACTTC
CASSIGAIGEQYF
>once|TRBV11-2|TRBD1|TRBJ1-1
TGTGCCAGCAGTTTCCCAGGGGGCGCGACTGAAGCTTTCTTT
CASSFPGGATEAFF
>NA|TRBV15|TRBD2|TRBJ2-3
TGTGCCACCAGCAGAGAAAGAGCGGGAGGGCCGGATACGCAGTATTTT
CATSRERAGGPDTQYF
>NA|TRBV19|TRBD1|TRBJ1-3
TGTGCCAGTACCCTGGACAGGGCCGGAAACACCATATATTTT
CASTLDRAGNTIYF
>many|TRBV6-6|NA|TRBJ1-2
TGTGCCAGCAGTTCAGAGGGGCGCTACACCTTC
CASSSEGRYTF
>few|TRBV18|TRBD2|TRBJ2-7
TGTGCCAGCTCACCTTCCGGGACTAGCGGGGTCTACGAGCAGTACTTC
CASSPSGTSGVYEQYF
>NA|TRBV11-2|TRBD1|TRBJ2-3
TGTGCCAGCAGAATACGACAGGGGTCAGATACGCAGTATTTT
CASRIRQGSDTQYF
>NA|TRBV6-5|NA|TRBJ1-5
TGTGCCAGCAGTTACTCGAGGGCCAGAAATTATCAGCCCCAGCATTTT
CASSYSRARNYQPQHF
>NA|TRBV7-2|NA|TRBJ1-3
TGTGCCAGCAGCGGGTCCGGGATCGGGGTTCTTGACACCATATATTTT
CASSGSGIGVLDTIYF
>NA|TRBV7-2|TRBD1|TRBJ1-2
TGTGCCAGCAGTTTTACCCCTAGTACAGGGGGCAGTGGCTACACCTTC
CASSFTPSTGGSGYTF
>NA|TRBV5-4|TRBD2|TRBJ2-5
TGTGCCAGCAGCTTGGCCCCAGCGGGGGTTCGGGGAGAGACCCAGTACTTC
CASSLAPAGVRGETQYF
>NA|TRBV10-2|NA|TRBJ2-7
TGCGCCAGCAGTGAGCCCTCCAAAACAGGGAGCTCCTACGAGCAGTACTTC
CASSEPSKTGSSYEQYF
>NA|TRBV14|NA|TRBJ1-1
TGTGCCAGCAGCCAAGAGGGGATCCGGGAAGCTTTCTTT
CASSQEGIREAFF
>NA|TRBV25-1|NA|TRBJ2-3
TGTGCCAGCAGTCAAGCGGGTAGAGATACGCAGTATTTT
CASSQAGRDTQYF
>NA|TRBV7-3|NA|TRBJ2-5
TGTGCCAGCAGACGGGGAGCATCGGAGACCCAGTACTTC
CASRRGASETQYF
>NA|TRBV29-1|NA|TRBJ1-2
TGCAGCGTTAAATCGGGGGTTTCTTCCTATGGCTACACCTTC
CSVKSGVSSYGYTF
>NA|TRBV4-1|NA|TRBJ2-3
TGCGCCAGCAGCCTACGAGGGCTAGCCACAGATACGCAGTATTTT
CASSLRGLATDTQYF
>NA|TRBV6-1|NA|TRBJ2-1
TGTGCCAGCAGTGAAACTACGGAGGGGTACAATGAGCAGTTCTTC
CASSETTEGYNEQFF
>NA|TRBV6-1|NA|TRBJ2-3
TGTGCCAGCAGTGAAGATGACAGGCGGGGAATCACAGATACGCAGTATTTT
CASSEDDRRGITDTQYF
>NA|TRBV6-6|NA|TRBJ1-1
TGTGCCAGCAGTTTTACAGATTTGAACACTGAAGCTTTCTTT
CASSFTDLNTEAFF
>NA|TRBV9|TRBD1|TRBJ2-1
TGTGCCAGCAGCGTTCGGGACAGGGCCCCTTGGGAGCAGTTCTTC
CASSVRDRAPWEQFF
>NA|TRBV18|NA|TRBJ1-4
TGTGCCAGCTCACTACAGGAGAATGAAAAACTGTTTTTT
CASSLQENEKLFF
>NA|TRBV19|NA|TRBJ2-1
TGTGCCAGTAGTATAGAATACAACAATGAGCAGTTCTTC
CASSIEYNNEQFF
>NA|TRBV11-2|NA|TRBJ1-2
TGTGCCAGCAGCTTTCGTCAGGGCGGCTACACCTTC
CASSFRQGGYTF
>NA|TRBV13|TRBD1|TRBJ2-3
TGTGCCAGCAGCCCACGACAGGGGACGCAGTATTTT
CASSPRQGTQYF
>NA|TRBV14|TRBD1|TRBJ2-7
TGTGCCAGCAGCCGGGACAGAGGGAACGAGCAGTACTTC
CASSRDRGNEQYF
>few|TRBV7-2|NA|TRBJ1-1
TGTGCCAGCAGCTTAGGATTGTTTCGGAGGGTTGACAAGAACACTGAAGCTTTCTTT
CASSLGLFRRVDKNTEAFF
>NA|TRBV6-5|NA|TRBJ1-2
TGTGCCAGCAGGCCGCTAGGCAACTATGGCTACACCTTC
CASRPLGNYGYTF
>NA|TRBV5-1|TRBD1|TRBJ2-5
TGCGCCAGCAGCTCCCCCGGGACAGTTTACGAGACCCAGTACTTC
CASSSPGTVYETQYF
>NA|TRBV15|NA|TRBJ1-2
TGTGCCACCAGCAGAGAGGGCGCAGCTAACTATGGCTACACCTTC
CATSREGAANYGYTF
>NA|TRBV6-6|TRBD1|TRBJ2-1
TGTGCCAGCAGGTCTACAGGGGTGGGATACAATGAGCAGTTCTTC
CASRSTGVGYNEQFF
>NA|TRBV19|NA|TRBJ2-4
TGTGCCAGTAGTATTTTGGAGGGGAGTAATGACATTCAGTACTTC
CASSILEGSNDIQYF
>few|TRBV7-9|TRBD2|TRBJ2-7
TGTGCCAGCAGCTTATCTACCTGGACTAGCGGGGGTTCCTACGAGCAGTACTTC
CASSLSTWTSGGSYEQYF
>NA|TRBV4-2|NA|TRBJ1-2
TGTGCCAGCAGCCACACCCGGGACTCCAACCGTGGCTACACCTTC
CASSHTRDSNRGYTF
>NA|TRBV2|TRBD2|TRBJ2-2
TGTGCCAGCAGCGTGGGACTAGCGACCGGGGAGCTGTTTTTT
CASSVGLATGELFF
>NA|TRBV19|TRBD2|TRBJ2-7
TGTGCCAGTAGTGTGTCAGCGGGGGGCTCCTACGAGCAGTACTTC
CASSVSAGGSYEQYF
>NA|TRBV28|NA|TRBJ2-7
TGTGCCACCATCTCTCCGGGCCTCCGGGCCGAGCAGTACTTC
CATISPGLRAEQYF
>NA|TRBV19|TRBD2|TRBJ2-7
TGTGCCAGTAGACCGATAGCGGGAGGGCCCCCCTACGAGCAGTACTTC
CASRPIAGGPPYEQYF
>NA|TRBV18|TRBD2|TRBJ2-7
TGTGCCAGCTCGCCTGCCGGGGGGAACCACGAGCAGTACTTC
CASSPAGGNHEQYF
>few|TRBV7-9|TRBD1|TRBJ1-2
TGTGCCAGCAGCACGGGACAGGGTTTCTGGGGCTACACCTTC
CASSTGQGFWGYTF
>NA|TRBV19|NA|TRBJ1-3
TGTGCCAGTAGTCGCCAGGGTGAACTCTCTGGAAACACCATATATTTT
CASSRQGELSGNTIYF
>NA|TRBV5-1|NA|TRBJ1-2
TGCGCCAGCAGCTTTCCAGGGGCGGGGGTTAGTGGCTACACCTTC
CASSFPGAGVSGYTF
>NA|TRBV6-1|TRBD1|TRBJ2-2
TGTGCCAGCAGTGGGCCTCCGGGACAGAACGCGAACACCGGGGAGCTGTTTTTT
CASSGPPGQNANTGELFF
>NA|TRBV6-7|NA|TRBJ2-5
TGTGCCACCCGGGAAGAGACCCAGTACTTC
CATREETQYF
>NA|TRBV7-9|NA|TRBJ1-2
TGTGCCACTTCGCCAACTACTCTTTATGGCTACACCTTC
CATSPTTLYGYTF
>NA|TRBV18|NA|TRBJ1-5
TGTGCCAGCTCACCGGAAAGGAGGAATCAGCCCCAGCATTTT
CASSPERRNQPQHF
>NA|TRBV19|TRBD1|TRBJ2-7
TGTGCCAGTAGTGGCCGGACAGGGAAAGCCTACGAGCAGTACTTC
CASSGRTGKAYEQYF
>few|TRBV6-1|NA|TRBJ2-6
TGTGCCAGCAGTGAACTATACTTAAGGCTGCTCACCTCTGGGGCCAACGTCCTGACTTTC
CASSELYLRLLTSGANVLTF
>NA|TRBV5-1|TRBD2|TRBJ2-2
TGCGCCAGCAGCATGGGACTAGCTGCCGGGGAGCTGTTTTTT
CASSMGLAAGELFF
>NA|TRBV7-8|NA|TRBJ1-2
TGTGCCAGCAGCCTATACCAGGGCTTTGGCTATGGCTACACCTTC
CASSLYQGFGYGYTF
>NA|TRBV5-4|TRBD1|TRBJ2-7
TGTGCCAGCAGCCCGGACAGGGCGTTTTCCTACGAGCAGTACTTC
CASSPDRAFSYEQYF
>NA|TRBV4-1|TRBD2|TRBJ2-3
TGCGCCAGCAGCCAAGATGTGGCTAGCGGGGGGGTCCCAGATACGCAGTATTTT
CASSQDVASGGVPDTQYF
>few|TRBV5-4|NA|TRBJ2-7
TGTGCCAGCAGCTTGATGTTCGGGCCCCGCGAGCAGTACTTC
CASSLMFGPREQYF
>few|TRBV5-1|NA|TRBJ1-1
TGCGCCAGCAGCCAGTCAGGGATGTTTGCCACTGAAGCTTTCTTT
CASSQSGMFATEAFF
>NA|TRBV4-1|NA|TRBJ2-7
TGCGCCAGCAGCCCCCCCGGAGGGAGGACCTACGAGCAGTACTTC
CASSPPGGRTYEQYF